A single sample is the source of the 19 T cell receptor beta chains below, sequenced in a study of shared clonotypes between healthy human individuals. TCRdb's table, derived via immunoSEQ multiplex PCR, lists solely in-frame clones and lacks some. This sample has more than 2 million clones, with roughly 94% found just once. Terminally differentiated effector memory CD45RA+ cells were excluded by CCR7 positive selection of CD45RO-negative cells. Sequencing was carried out using naive CD8+ T cells sorted from blood. Source of these receptors: a man aged 18 to 35 in good health.

In regard to this clone: The same CDR3 also results from other DNA sequences found in this sample. The chain uses TRBV27 and TRBJ2-3; possibly TRBD1 for D (5 bases). From germline, CDR1 is MNHEY and CDR2 SMNVEV (reference sequence). The CDR3 runs to 12 residues. V was shortened by 3 bases and J by 5 bases, with 6 bases between the two germline ends. The CDR3 DNA reads TGTGCCAGCAGTTTTCAGGGAGATACGCAGTATTTT. Protein sequence: CASSFQGDTQYF.

V and J are TRBV14 and TRBJ2-1, with 8 bases matching TRBD2. From germline, CDR1 is SGHDN and CDR2 FVKESK. The CDR3 runs to 17 residues. The V segment lost 0 bases and the J segment 10 bases; nucleotides outside the gene matches: 14. CDR3 in amino acids: CASSQEWLAGHDREQFF. Written as DNA, the CDR3 is TGTGCCAGCAGCCAAGAATGGCTAGCGGGTCACGATAGGGAGCAGTTCTTC.

This chain uses TRBV10-1 with TRBJ2-5, with D possibly being TRBD2 (5 bases). CDR1 and CDR2 from the germline V gene are WNHNN and SYGVQD (reference sequence). This CDR3 has 16 amino acids. V was pared by 6 bases and J by 4 bases, with 21 bases between. CDR3 sequence (DNA): TGCGCCAGCAGCCAACCCCGCCCCCCGCGGGTAGAGACCCAGTACTTC. The encoded protein is CASSQPRPPRVETQYF.

J is TRBJ2-7 and V is TRBV2, with D perhaps matching TRBD1 (6 bases). V dropped 6 bases and J dropped 2 bases, with 17 bases sitting between them. The CDR3 sequence is 15 residues long. Germline CDR1 reads SNHLY; CDR2 reads FYNNEI. This chain's CDR3 is CASSGQILGPYEQYF. In DNA form, the CDR3 reads TGTGCCAGCAGCGGACAGATTTTGGGGCCCTACGAGCAGTACTTC.

The chain is built from TRBV10-2 and TRBJ2-7; possibly TRBD2 for D (5 bases). V was clipped by 0 bases and J by 0 bases, with 9 bases between them. CDR1 is WSHSY and CDR2 is SAAADI in the germline V gene. CDR3 length: 15 residues. The CDR3 reads CASSESRGISYEQYF. The CDR3 DNA is TGCGCCAGCAGTGAGTCGAGAGGGATCTCCTACGAGCAGTACTTC.

This clone has more than one count but fewer than ten. J is TRBJ2-7 and V is TRBV18; D unclear. The CDR3 covers 13 residues. Trimming took off 3 bases at V and 5 bases at J, with 11 bases between the two ends. Germline lookup yields CDR1 KGHSH and CDR2 LQKENI. The CDR3 sequence: CASSPSGPNEQYF. The CDR3 bases are TGTGCCAGCTCACCGTCCGGTCCCAACGAGCAGTACTTC.

The chain recombines TRBV4-1 with TRBJ1-2; TRBD1 aligns across 8 bases. V lost 2 bases to trimming and J lost 7 bases; unmatched junction nucleotides: 3. Looked up from germline, CDR1 is MGHRA and CDR2 is YSYEKL. The CDR3 extends over 13 amino acids. The CDR3 region is CASSQKTGVGYTF. In DNA, the CDR3 is TGCGCCAGCAGCCAAAAGACAGGGGTTGGCTACACCTTC.

The rearrangement links TRBV11-2 to TRBJ2-1, with 13 bases aligning to TRBD2. Per the germline V gene, CDR1 is SGHAT and CDR2 is FQNNGV. V dropped 6 bases and J dropped 8; count of bases not matched to a gene: 19. This CDR3 has 19 residues. The CDR3 here is CASRLTFRTSGSGLDEQFF. CDR3 DNA sequence: TGTGCCAGCAGATTAACCTTCCGGACTAGCGGGAGTGGGTTGGATGAGCAGTTCTTC.

The gene calls are TRBV10-3 and TRBJ1-1; D is undetermined. There are 15 residues in the CDR3. Germline V lookup: CDR1 ENHRY, CDR2 SYGVKD. Between the trimmed V and J ends, which lost 3 bases and 4 bases, there was a span of 15 bases. CDR3 in amino acids: CAISDISIEATEAFF. Here the CDR3 DNA reads TGTGCCATCAGTGATATTTCCATCGAGGCCACTGAAGCTTTCTTT.

This clone was detected a few times. The chain has TRBV4-1 and TRBJ2-7; 7 bases fit TRBD1. The CDR3 is 15 residues long. Trimming took 4 bases from V and 4 from J; bases not matched to a gene: 10. Germline V gene lookup returns CDR1 MGHRA and CDR2 YSYEKL. CDR3: CASSPQGTVPYEQYF. The CDR3 DNA reads as TGCGCCAGCAGCCCACAGGGGACAGTTCCTTACGAGCAGTACTTC.

The chain couples TRBV7-9 to TRBJ1-5; D is unclear. In germline, CDR1 is SEHNR, CDR2 FQNEAQ (reference sequence). The CDR3 loop spans 12 amino acids. Trimming stripped 5 bases from V and 6 bases from J, with 8 bases between. CDR3 residues: CASSLIGQPQHF. CDR3 bases: TGTGCCAGCAGCCTCATAGGTCAGCCCCAGCATTTT.

The rearrangement uses TRBV2 and TRBJ2-1, with D possibly TRBD2 on 6 matching bases. Germline V CDR1 and CDR2: SNHLY, FYNNEI. CDR3 length: 15 residues. V lost 1 base and J lost 7, with 14 bases in between. The CDR3 spells CASSEGVAEFNEQFF. The CDR3 DNA is TGTGCCAGCAGTGAAGGAGTAGCGGAGTTTAATGAGCAGTTCTTC. The complete variable domain, with remaining parts taken from reference TRBV2 and TRBJ2-1, reads EPEVTQTPSHQVTQMGQEVILRCVPISNHLYFYWYRQILGQKVEFLVSFYNNEISEKSEIFDDQFSVERPDGSNFTLKIRSTKLEDSAMYFCASSEGVAEFNEQFFGPGTRLTVL.

This rearrangement joins TRBV2 to TRBJ2-1, with TRBD2 matching over 13 bases. Germline assignment: CDR1 SNHLY and CDR2 FYNNEI. This CDR3 has 16 residues. J gave up 3 bases and V 6 bases, and 5 bases lay outside the gene matches. The CDR3 nucleotides are TGTGCCAGCAGCGGGACTAGCGGGGCCAACTACAATGAGCAGTTCTTC. Its translation is CASSGTSGANYNEQFF.

This clone came up once. The chain has TRBV6-1 and TRBJ2-2; no clear D gene. CDR3 length equals 15 residues. V was trimmed by 2 bases and J by 2 bases, leaving 9 bases between them. Germline loops: CDR1 MNHNS, CDR2 SASEGT. CDR3 bases: TGTGCCAGCAGTGAATGGGTACCCAACACCGGGGAGCTGTTTTTT. The encoded protein is CASSEWVPNTGELFF.

Worth noting for this clone: At the DNA level, this CDR3 is encoded by other sequences in the same sample as well. The CDR3 DNA reads TGTGCCAGCAGTCTGACAGTTTCCTACGAGCAGTACTTC. This encodes CASSLTVSYEQYF. The chain employs TRBV27 and TRBJ2-7; maybe TRBD1 (5 bases). V lost 5 bases and J 1 base, leaving 9 bases between the germline ends. The CDR3 loop spans 13 amino acids. Germline-derived CDR1 and CDR2 are MNHEY and SMNVEV (reference sequence).

The chain joins TRBV11-3 to TRBJ2-6, with a possible D match to TRBD1 (6 bases). The CDR3 has 19 residues. Germline V gene data show CDR1 as SGHNT and CDR2 as YENEEA. V dropped 3 bases and J dropped 4 bases, with 22 bases sitting between them. The CDR3 DNA follows: TGTGCCAGCAGCTTCCAAACCAAGACAGGATCGGCGGGGGCCAACGTCCTGACTTTC. Translating gives CASSFQTKTGSAGANVLTF.

About this clone itself: Other DNA sequences of this sample code for an identical CDR3. CDR3 sequence reads: CASSLTGADTEAFF. The CDR3 DNA reads TGTGCCAGCAGTTTAACGGGGGCCGACACTGAAGCTTTCTTT. The V gene is TRBV28, the J gene TRBJ1-1, with D possibly TRBD1 on 6 matching bases. The germline V gene has CDR1 MDHEN and CDR2 SYDVKM. This CDR3 spans 14 amino acids. With 2 bases removed from V and 3 bases from J, the gap between germline ends came to 10 bases.

The chain combines TRBV4-1 with TRBJ1-2; D is possibly TRBD1 (5 bases). V gave up 2 bases and J gave up 2 bases, with 12 bases separating them. The germline V gene has CDR1 MGHRA and CDR2 YSYEKL. The CDR3 has 15 residues. The CDR3 DNA sequence: TGCGCCAGCAGCCAACCGGGGCGGTCGAACTATGGCTACACCTTC. This codes for CASSQPGRSNYGYTF.

J is TRBJ2-7 and V is TRBV9; possibly TRBD1 or TRBD2 for D (5 bases each). Germline V lookup: CDR1 SGDLS, CDR2 YYNGEE. The CDR3 loop spans 16 amino acids. Trimming took off 3 bases at V and 1 base at J, with 17 bases between the two ends. Written as DNA, the CDR3 is TGTGCCAGCAGCGCAGCAGGGACGTTGAAGTCCTACGAGCAGTACTTC. Amino acid sequence: CASSAAGTLKSYEQYF.